This T cell receptor beta chain was sequenced during a study of T cell responses to AZD1222 COVID-19 vaccine (dated by TCRdb to 2020 to 2023). Notes on the research overall: AZD1222 recipients with second doses at about 4 weeks or about 12 weeks were pooled, because spike-specific TCR depth and breadth did not differ between schedules. TCR sequencing was performed for 233 trial participants, of whom 207 were given two doses of AZD1222 and 26 were given two doses of MenACWY control vaccine. Enrollment into the trials was organized by age into subgroups of 18-55, 56-69 and 70-plus years, and those subgroups contained 148, 28 and 57 TCR-sequenced participants, respectively.

Results and caveats for the whole study, not just this receptor: The 56-69-year group was small, and its depth increase did not reach significance, likely because of low power. Reportedly, close to half of the unique spike-specific TCRs recognized epitopes lying outside the regions that are mutated in the B.1.351 and B.1.1.7 variants. Because no day 14 peak-response samples were available, repertoires were characterized only after the peak T cell response. Participants were mostly white British and included more females than males, and it was suggested by the authors that clonal diversity may have been underestimated. Vaccine-associated CD4 TCRs spanned the whole spike protein, with dominant responses in regions 160-218 and 743-854. Spike-specific TCR breadth and depth rose significantly after two AZD1222 doses compared with day 0 and with MenACWY recipients. Only a handful of AZD1222 recipients were SARS-CoV-2 seropositive at baseline, limiting conclusions about previously exposed vaccinees.

Of note for this clone: Its antigen has not been determined. Base qualities are missing; no much larger clone stands one base away.

From cysteine to phenylalanine, the CDR3 is 15 amino acids long. Only the CDR3 region is kept as DNA, spanning 45 bases read in frame from base 1. CDR1 is given as SGHTA and CDR2 as FQGNSA, both from the germline V gene. The germline ends are 20 bases apart after V is trimmed by 5 bases and J by 9 bases. The CDR3 regions of human TCRbeta chains were analyzed by immunosequencing. As for how the authors treated the data: Repertoire TCRs were matched against a reference library of SARS-CoV-2-specific TCRs generated with the MIRA antigen-specificity platform. Breadth was defined as the fraction of unique TCRs that were SARS-CoV-2-associated. Depth was defined as the fraction of total T cells that were SARS-CoV-2-associated. Using the MIRA data, each spike-specific TCR was mapped to the spike region that the TCR reacts to and placed in a CD4 or CD8 class. Log10-transformed breadth and depth values were compared by one-way ANOVA with Sidak's multiple comparisons tests. TCRdb stores this immuneACCESS table with in-frame sequences only. Part of the clones is absent; in the studies checked, under half of the shortfall reflects unresolved V genes, and no reason is known for the rest. V, J and clone size are those of that table, while D and trimming were read from the DNA. The sample contains about 97,000 clones, around 89% of them found a single time. 6.5% to 8% of the sample is taken by the ten largest.

The sample's time point label is to be understood as: baseline before first vaccination. The vaccinee samples were drawn from two UK trials, COV001 and COV002, one of which was a single-blind randomized controlled phase 2/3 trial testing AZD1222 (ChAdOx1 nCoV-19) in healthy adults. Trial participant PBMC samples were collected at day 0 and day 28 after the second dose for TCRbeta chain sequencing. The TCR was taken from an adult in good health. This sequence uses TRBV7-2 and TRBJ2-1, with TRBD2 as a weak D call on 7 bases. This specimen was peripheral blood, taken on day 0 of AZD1222 vaccination. The CDR3 in this case is CASSPGGGASGEQFF. The DNA sequence is TGTGCCAGCAGCCCGGGGGGCGGGGCCTCGGGTGAGCAGTTCTTC.